This T cell receptor (beta chain) was obtained from a study of T cells after yellow fever vaccination. The study, taken as a whole, reports: Some clonotypes, a small share, were shared between CD4 and CD8 compartments. Weaker in magnitude, the secondary response showed a faster peak on day 5 versus 15. Abundant clonotypes (contaminants from the bulk population) could be present in FACS-sorted repertoires.

Many counts were recorded for this clonotype. Its matching antigen is unknown. By 5'RACE template switching, TCR cDNA was produced, with a universal primer site and UMIs added in the process. TCRdb reprocessed the 5' RACE reads with MiXCR, giving one entry per CDR3 protein. The repertoire holds 150,000 or so distinct CDR3 sequences, with approximately 10% as singletons. The receptor comes from a man aged 18 to 29 who received the YFV17D yellow fever vaccine. The specimen comprised CD8+ T cells sorted from PBMCs, sampled 45 days after the yellow fever booster vaccination.

Written as DNA, the CDR3 is TGTGCCTGGAGTGCCCAGCCCACAGATACGCAGTATTTT. Translation gives CAWSAQPTDTQYF. The V gene is TRBV30, the J gene TRBJ2-3; D ambiguous. The CDR3 spans 13 residues. Germline V gives CDR1 GTSNPN, CDR2 SVGIG (reference sequence). V was pared by 1 base and J by 2 bases, with 7 bases between.